A selection of T cell receptor beta chains follows, all from one sample in a study of circulating and synovial CD4+ cells in juvenile arthritis. TCRdb's copy holds only in-frame clones and misses some; the assay was immunoSEQ multiplex PCR. The sample lists tens of thousands of clones, nearly 95% seen once, with 0.55% to 0.85% in the top ten. Material: CD4+ T cells from blood. Receptors were obtained from a human donor with juvenile idiopathic arthritis. CDR3s include the opening cysteine and the closing phenylalanine or tryptophan. A D gene is named only where the DNA matches it firmly. Size tells how often a clone was seen (once, few, many) or the class of an expanded clone, and some rows leave it out.

j_gene | d_gene | v_gene | abundance | CDR3aa | CDR3nt
TRBJ2-1 | TRBD2 | TRBV19 | NA | CASKTSGYNEQFF | TGTGCCAGTAAAACTAGCGGATACAATGAGCAGTTCTTC
TRBJ2-7 | TRBD2 | TRBV29-1 | NA | CSVGPRASGLYEQYF | TGCAGCGTTGGTCCTCGGGCTAGCGGATTGTACGAGCAGTACTTC
TRBJ2-7 | NA | TRBV5-1 | once | CASSVATVSSYEQYF | TGCGCCAGCAGCGTGGCGACAGTTTCCTCCTACGAGCAGTACTTC
TRBJ2-4 | TRBD2 | TRBV7-2 | NA | CASSFLAGGVGIQYF | TGTGCCAGCAGCTTTTTAGCGGGAGGGGTGGGGATTCAGTACTTC
TRBJ2-5 | NA | TRBV25-1 | NA | CASSEIGRGETQYF | TGTGCCAGCAGTGAAATTGGTAGAGGAGAGACCCAGTACTTC
TRBJ2-5 | NA | TRBV15 | NA | CATSRDRGETQYF | TGTGCCACCAGCAGAGATAGGGGTGAGACCCAGTACTTC
TRBJ1-1 | TRBD1 | TRBV10-3 | NA | CAISESQGAWGTEAFF | TGTGCCATCAGTGAGTCACAGGGGGCCTGGGGCACTGAAGCTTTCTTT
TRBJ2-2 | TRBD1 | TRBV19 | NA | CASSIHRGADTGELFF | TGTGCCAGTAGTATCCACAGGGGCGCTGACACCGGGGAGCTGTTTTTT
TRBJ1-1 | TRBD1 | TRBV19 | NA | CASSLRQGARTEAFF | TGTGCCAGTAGTTTAAGACAGGGGGCGCGCACTGAAGCTTTCTTT
TRBJ2-5 | NA | TRBV18 | once | CASSPRGETQYF | TGTGCCAGCTCACCAAGAGGAGAGACCCAGTACTTC
TRBJ1-4 | TRBD1 | TRBV6-1 | NA | CASSQVGTGAHANEKLFF | TGTGCCAGCAGTCAAGTGGGGACAGGGGCCCACGCTAATGAAAAACTGTTTTTT
TRBJ1-3 | TRBD1 | TRBV6-5 | NA | CASSNDRGPGNTVYF | TGTGCCAGCAGCAACGACAGGGGGCCCGGAAACACCGTATATTTT
TRBJ2-3 | TRBD2 | TRBV25-1 | NA | CASSRTSGGALIDTQYF | TGTGCCAGCAGCAGGACTAGCGGGGGGGCCCTTATAGATACGCAGTATTTT
TRBJ2-2 | NA | TRBV30 | NA | CAWSAVGANTGELFF | TGTGCCTGGAGCGCCGTAGGGGCGAACACCGGGGAGCTGTTTTTT
TRBJ2-3 | NA | TRBV2 | NA | CASLRLADTQYF | TGTGCCAGCCTTCGCCTGGCCGATACGCAGTATTTT
TRBJ2-4 | NA | TRBV7-4 | NA | CASSPRAKNIQYF | TGTGCCAGCAGCCCCCGGGCCAAAAACATTCAGTACTTC
TRBJ2-3 | TRBD2 | TRBV5-1 | once | CASSPGLAGNTQYF | TGCGCCAGCAGCCCTGGACTAGCGGGGAACACGCAGTATTTT
TRBJ2-3 | TRBD2 | TRBV7-3 | NA | CASSLLRTSGGTDTQYF | TGTGCCAGCAGCTTATTGAGGACTAGCGGGGGGACAGATACGCAGTATTTT
TRBJ1-6 | TRBD1 | TRBV5-1 | once | CASSLFVQGGSSYNSPLHF | TGCGCCAGCAGCTTGTTTGTACAGGGGGGAAGCTCCTATAATTCACCCCTCCACTTT
TRBJ2-5 | TRBD1 | TRBV4-1 | NA | CASSHGDRDQETQYF | TGCGCCAGCAGCCATGGGGACAGGGACCAAGAGACCCAGTACTTC
TRBJ1-2 | NA | TRBV27 | NA | CASRGSLRGYGYTF | TGTGCCAGCCGCGGGTCTTTACGGGGCTATGGCTACACCTTC
TRBJ2-1 | TRBD2 | TRBV5-4 | NA | CAEGTSGSNNEQFF | TGTGCCGAGGGGACTAGCGGGAGTAACAATGAGCAGTTCTTC
TRBJ2-3 | NA | TRBV19 | NA | CASSIPFSTDTQYF | TGTGCCAGTAGTATCCCCTTTAGCACAGATACGCAGTATTTT
TRBJ2-1 | TRBD1 | TRBV6-5 | NA | CASRHRGRNEQFF | TGTGCCAGCAGGCACAGGGGCAGGAATGAGCAGTTCTTC
TRBJ2-1 | NA | TRBV2 | NA | CASRDLGGEQFF | TGTGCCAGCAGAGACCTGGGAGGTGAGCAGTTCTTC
TRBJ2-1 | NA | TRBV5-1 | once | CASSPDRTIFGDEQFF | TGCGCCAGCAGCCCGGACCGGACTATCTTCGGGGATGAGCAGTTCTTC
TRBJ2-1 | NA | TRBV29-1 | NA | CSKRTTQAEQFF | TGCAGCAAAAGGACTACCCAGGCTGAGCAGTTCTTC
TRBJ2-1 | TRBD1 | TRBV28 | NA | CASSSGTGVGNEQFF | TGTGCCAGCAGTTCCGGGACAGGGGTAGGCAATGAGCAGTTCTTC
TRBJ1-6 | NA | TRBV7-8 | NA | CASSFPRQGGSPLHF | TGTGCCAGCAGCTTCCCTCGGCAGGGCGGTTCACCCCTCCACTTT
TRBJ1-4 | NA | TRBV28 | NA | CASQGRGFISTNEKLFF | TGTGCCAGCCAAGGGCGGGGTTTTATTTCAACTAATGAAAAACTGTTTTTT
TRBJ1-4 | NA | TRBV21-1 | NA | CASRESRTNEKLFF | TGTGCCAGCAGAGAGAGCCGAACTAATGAAAAACTGTTTTTT
TRBJ1-1 | NA | TRBV29-1 | NA | CSVSGAVNTEAFF | TGCAGCGTTAGCGGGGCTGTCAACACTGAAGCTTTCTTT
TRBJ1-6 | TRBD1 | TRBV12-5 | NA | CASGHRGEDSPLHF | TGTGCTAGTGGCCACAGGGGAGAGGATTCACCCCTCCACTTT
TRBJ2-5 | TRBD2 | TRBV10-3 | NA | CAISEWSGGGQETQYF | TGTGCCATCAGTGAGTGGAGCGGCGGGGGTCAAGAGACCCAGTACTTC
TRBJ2-3 | NA | TRBV30 | NA | CAWSVQGVEDTQYF | TGTGCCTGGAGTGTTCAAGGGGTTGAGGATACGCAGTATTTT
TRBJ1-3 | TRBD1 | TRBV2 | NA | CASSGRGQAGNTIYF | TGTGCCAGCAGTGGAAGGGGGCAGGCTGGAAACACCATATATTTT
TRBJ1-2 | TRBD1 | TRBV2 | NA | CASSQDREGGYTF | TGTGCCAGCAGTCAGGACAGGGAAGGTGGCTACACCTTC
TRBJ2-2 | NA | TRBV5-6 | NA | CASSLVKPNTGELFF | TGTGCCAGCAGCTTGGTCAAGCCAAACACCGGGGAGCTGTTTTTT
TRBJ2-5 | NA | TRBV5-6 | NA | CASSLVLDWFNQETQYF | TGTGCCAGCAGCTTGGTCTTGGACTGGTTCAACCAAGAGACCCAGTACTTC
TRBJ1-2 | TRBD1 | TRBV11-1 | NA | CASSSTGDYGYTF | TGTGCCAGCAGCTCGACAGGGGACTATGGCTACACCTTC
TRBJ1-2 | NA | TRBV14 | NA | CASSQVGTRGGYTF | TGTGCCAGCAGCCAAGTCGGAACCCGCGGCGGCTACACCTTC
TRBJ1-2 | NA | TRBV7-2 | once | CASSGQVGGNYGYTF | TGTGCCAGCAGCGGTCAGGTGGGGGGTAACTATGGCTACACCTTC
TRBJ2-7 | NA | TRBV7-2 | NA | CASSISSYEQYF | TGTGCCAGCAGCATCAGCTCCTACGAGCAGTACTTC
TRBJ1-2 | NA | TRBV19 | NA | CASTVGRSDRGSYTF | TGTGCCAGTACGGTCGGGAGGTCGGACAGAGGCAGTTACACCTTC
TRBJ2-7 | TRBD2 | TRBV2 | NA | CASTGTSGFYEQYF | TGTGCCAGCACGGGGACTAGCGGGTTCTACGAGCAGTACTTC
TRBJ1-5 | NA | TRBV28 | few | CASRPPGGGNQPQHF | TGTGCCAGCAGACCTCCGGGGGGTGGCAATCAGCCCCAGCATTTT
TRBJ2-2 | NA | TRBV5-1 | NA | CASSLLYQGRTGELFF | TGCGCCAGCAGCTTGTTATACCAGGGGCGGACCGGGGAGCTGTTTTTT
TRBJ1-4 | NA | TRBV7-2 | NA | CASSFMGVRDEKLFF | TGTGCCAGCAGCTTCATGGGAGTTAGGGATGAAAAACTGTTTTTT
TRBJ1-4 | NA | TRBV5-8 | NA | CASSRDFATNEKLFF | TGTGCCAGCAGCAGAGACTTCGCAACTAATGAAAAACTGTTTTTT
TRBJ2-1 | NA | TRBV4-2 | NA | CASSQDRQQSSYNEQFF | TGTGCCAGCAGCCAAGACAGGCAGCAGAGCTCCTACAATGAGCAGTTCTTC
TRBJ2-4 | TRBD1 | TRBV6-5 | NA | CASSYAGDRNIQYF | TGTGCCAGCAGTTACGCCGGGGACAGAAACATTCAGTACTTC